A selection of T cell receptor beta chains follows, all from one sample in a study of T cell changes during pregnancy in multiple sclerosis. Sequencing used immunoSEQ multiplex PCR; TCRdb keeps in-frame clones, though not all of them. Here the sample spans 50,000 or so clones, around 95% being singletons. The sample consisted of CD8+ T cells from peripheral blood mononuclear cells, taken after pregnancy. Receptors originate from a female donor with multiple sclerosis, enrolled in a pregnancy study. Both conserved end residues are part of each CDR3. Fields, in order: J gene, clone size, V gene, CDR3 protein. The size field is filled for only some rows; it gives once, few, many or a size class.

j_gene: TRBJ1-1
abundance: -
v_gene: TRBV19
CDR3aa: CASSRGMNTEAFF

j_gene: TRBJ2-7
abundance: -
v_gene: TRBV28
CDR3aa: CASSSGSREQYF

j_gene: TRBJ1-3
abundance: once
v_gene: TRBV14
CDR3aa: CASSQVPGQGPISGNTIYF

j_gene: TRBJ2-2
abundance: -
v_gene: TRBV7-6
CDR3aa: CASSGGTSGSEGELFF

j_gene: TRBJ2-7
abundance: -
v_gene: TRBV11-2
CDR3aa: CASSGEVYEQYF

j_gene: TRBJ2-5
abundance: once
v_gene: TRBV2
CDR3aa: CASSGTGGPQETQYF

j_gene: TRBJ2-1
abundance: -
v_gene: TRBV2
CDR3aa: CASSGTGRGDEQFF

j_gene: TRBJ2-1
abundance: -
v_gene: TRBV6-4
CDR3aa: CASGLNEQFF

j_gene: TRBJ2-2
abundance: -
v_gene: TRBV19
CDR3aa: CASSLGGAGTGELFF

j_gene: TRBJ1-1
abundance: few
v_gene: TRBV19
CDR3aa: CASSIGQGMSTEAFF

j_gene: TRBJ2-7
abundance: -
v_gene: TRBV5-1
CDR3aa: CASSPYLSSGGSYEQYF

j_gene: TRBJ2-1
abundance: -
v_gene: TRBV29-1
CDR3aa: CSVVGNLAGVVCNEQFF

j_gene: TRBJ2-7
abundance: -
v_gene: TRBV7-8
CDR3aa: CASSPPGLAYEQYF

j_gene: TRBJ1-5
abundance: -
v_gene: TRBV19
CDR3aa: CASSGTDSQPQHF

j_gene: TRBJ2-7
abundance: -
v_gene: TRBV11-3
CDR3aa: CASSLDGVRAQSYEQYF

j_gene: TRBJ2-1
abundance: -
v_gene: TRBV7-2
CDR3aa: CASSVRGPYNEQFF

j_gene: TRBJ2-7
abundance: -
v_gene: TRBV5-4
CDR3aa: CASSLSGSSYEQYF

j_gene: TRBJ1-1
abundance: -
v_gene: TRBV7-2
CDR3aa: CASSLSRGGTEAFF

j_gene: TRBJ2-6
abundance: -
v_gene: TRBV15
CDR3aa: CATSRPEQGSSGANVLTF

j_gene: TRBJ2-7
abundance: -
v_gene: TRBV29-1
CDR3aa: CSVIQGPFYEQYF

j_gene: TRBJ1-2
abundance: -
v_gene: TRBV7-8
CDR3aa: CASSLVRDSNYGYTF

j_gene: TRBJ2-1
abundance: -
v_gene: TRBV19
CDR3aa: CASSSGIWEQFF

j_gene: TRBJ1-5
abundance: -
v_gene: TRBV9
CDR3aa: CASSPGQGIGGQPQHF

j_gene: TRBJ1-5
abundance: once
v_gene: TRBV7-9
CDR3aa: CASSAEDQPQHF

j_gene: TRBJ2-7
abundance: -
v_gene: TRBV10-3
CDR3aa: CAISESDRPYEQYF

j_gene: TRBJ2-1
abundance: once
v_gene: TRBV2
CDR3aa: CASSVPAGERDDEQFF